Below, 13 T cell receptor beta chains from the same sample are listed, as sequenced in a study of identifying expanded T cells in peripheral blood. The repertoire was sequenced with immunoSEQ multiplex PCR; TCRdb's copy has only in-frame clones and lacks some. In the table there are more than 65,000 clones, approximately 89% of which are singletons. Sequenced input: blood. The receptors were sampled from a person between 18 and 70 years old in good health.

The gene calls are TRBV6-6 and TRBJ2-1; the D is unclear. Germline V gene sequence: CDR1 MNHNY, CDR2 SVGAGI (reference sequence). Trimming stripped 6 bases from V and 7 bases from J, with 10 bases between. CDR3 length: 12 residues. The CDR3 sequence: CASSPWGNEQFF. The CDR3 bases are TGTGCCAGCAGCCCCTGGGGAAATGAGCAGTTCTTC.

The table lists this clone with a count of one. The genes are TRBV29-1 and TRBJ2-1, with 8 nucleotides matching TRBD2. After removal of 7 bases from V and 8 bases from J, the junction contained 7 bases not matched to a gene. CDR3 length: 12 amino acids. Germline CDR1 is SQVTM and CDR2 is ANQGSEA. The CDR3 loop reads CSAEREYDEQFF. Written as DNA, the CDR3 is TGCAGCGCAGAGCGGGAGTACGATGAGCAGTTCTTC.

The chain recombines TRBV7-2 with TRBJ1-4, with D possibly TRBD1 on 5 matching bases. Germline V lookup: CDR1 SGHTA, CDR2 FQGNSA. The V gene lost 3 bases and the J gene lost 8 bases, with 19 bases spanning the gap. CDR3 length equals 16 residues. The CDR3 DNA reads TGTGCCAGCAGCTTCGGGGGAGGCAGGGTGGGGGAAAAACTGTTTTTT. Its translation is CASSFGGGRVGEKLFF.

The chain uses TRBV6-1 and TRBJ2-7; 11 bases line up with TRBD1. Unmatched junction bases numbered 7, after V lost 3 bases and J lost 3 bases. The germline V gene encodes CDR1 MNHNS and CDR2 SASEGT. The CDR3 has 16 amino acids. CDR3 protein: CASSDRTGGNFYEQYF. The DNA for the CDR3 is TGTGCCAGCAGTGACCGGACAGGGGGCAATTTCTACGAGCAGTACTTC.

The rearrangement uses TRBV14 and TRBJ2-3; tentatively, D is TRBD2 (6 bases). Trimming removed 5 bases from V and 0 bases from J, with 9 bases in between. Germline lookup yields CDR1 SGHDN and CDR2 FVKESK. The CDR3 consists of 14 residues. Here the CDR3 DNA reads TGTGCCAGCAGCTCCGGGGGTAGCACAGATACGCAGTATTTT. Protein product: CASSSGGSTDTQYF.

The V and J genes are TRBV19 and TRBJ1-3, with D hard to call. This CDR3 spans 14 amino acids. The ends were cut back, 8 bases at V and 4 bases at J, with 15 bases in the middle. The V gene's germline CDR1 is LNHDA and CDR2 SQIVND (reference sequence). CDR3 DNA: TGTGCCAGTTGGGCCTCGGGGATCGGAAACACCATATATTTT. Its protein is CASWASGIGNTIYF.

This sequence joins TRBV29-1 and TRBJ1-5; D might be TRBD1 (5 bases). The CDR3 is 14 amino acids. CDR1 is SQVTM, CDR2 ANQGSEA, per germline. With 7 bases removed from V and 7 bases from J, the gap between germline ends came to 20 bases. The chain's CDR3 is CSAQTAGEGQPQHF. For the CDR3, the DNA is TGCAGCGCCCAGACAGCGGGGGAAGGCCAGCCCCAGCATTTT. The full variable domain, its missing parts supplied by reference TRBV29-1 and TRBJ1-5, is SAVISQKPSRDICQRGTSLTIQCQVDSQVTMMFWYRQQPGQSLTLIATANQGSEATYESGFVIDKFPISRPNLTFSTLTVSNMSPEDSSIYLCSAQTAGEGQPQHFGDGTRLSIL.

The rearrangement links TRBV4-3 to TRBJ2-3; D is ambiguous. V was trimmed by 0 bases and J by 2 bases, leaving 6 bases between them. Germline assignment: CDR1 LGHNA and CDR2 YSLEER. The CDR3 runs 14 residues. Here the CDR3 DNA reads TGCGCCAGCAGCCAAGATTCCAACACAGATACGCAGTATTTT. It specifies CASSQDSNTDTQYF.

This chain connects TRBV6-6 to TRBJ2-2; D ambiguous. V was pared by 6 bases and J by 5 bases, with 7 bases between. The CDR3 covers 12 residues. Looked up from germline, CDR1 is MNHNY and CDR2 is SVGAGI (reference sequence). The CDR3 reads CASRGWTGELFF. CDR3 coding DNA: TGTGCCAGCAGAGGGTGGACCGGGGAGCTGTTTTTT.

V is TRBV7-9 and J is TRBJ2-6, with 7 bases lining up with TRBD1. In germline, CDR1 is SEHNR, CDR2 FQNEAQ (reference sequence). V trimming: 1 base; J trimming: 0 bases; junction bases outside the gene matches: 3. The CDR3 is 17 amino acids. DNA for the CDR3: TGTGCCAGCAGCTTAGGGACAGGTCACTCTGGGGCCAACGTCCTGACTTTC. Protein sequence: CASSLGTGHSGANVLTF.

This clone was detected a few times. The V and J genes are TRBV7-2 and TRBJ1-2; TRBD1 is a possible D gene (5 bases). The CDR3 length is 14 residues. Germline V gene sequence: CDR1 SGHTA, CDR2 FQGNSA. V dropped 0 bases and J dropped 7 bases, with 12 bases sitting between them. The CDR3 loop reads CASSLAQGELGYTF. In DNA, the CDR3 is TGTGCCAGCAGCTTAGCCCAGGGAGAGCTTGGCTACACCTTC.

The chain recombines TRBV11-2 with TRBJ2-1, with a weak D call TRBD2 (5 bases). Germline lookup yields CDR1 SGHAT and CDR2 FQNNGV. This CDR3 region has 16 residues. V lost 5 bases and J 0 bases, leaving 14 bases between the germline ends. CDR3 sequence: CASSLPGGSSYNEQFF. The CDR3 DNA reads as TGTGCCAGCAGCCTACCGGGTGGGAGCTCCTACAATGAGCAGTTCTTC.

The chain joins TRBV5-4 to TRBJ2-1; D is possibly TRBD1 or TRBD2 (5 bases each). Germline V CDR1 and CDR2: SGHNT, YYREEE (reference sequence). The length of the CDR3 is 16 residues. V was shortened by 4 bases and J by 5 bases, with 19 bases between the two germline ends. CDR3 sequence: CASSLLLVKGDNEQFF. Here the CDR3 DNA reads TGTGCCAGCAGCCTATTACTAGTTAAAGGGGACAATGAGCAGTTCTTC.